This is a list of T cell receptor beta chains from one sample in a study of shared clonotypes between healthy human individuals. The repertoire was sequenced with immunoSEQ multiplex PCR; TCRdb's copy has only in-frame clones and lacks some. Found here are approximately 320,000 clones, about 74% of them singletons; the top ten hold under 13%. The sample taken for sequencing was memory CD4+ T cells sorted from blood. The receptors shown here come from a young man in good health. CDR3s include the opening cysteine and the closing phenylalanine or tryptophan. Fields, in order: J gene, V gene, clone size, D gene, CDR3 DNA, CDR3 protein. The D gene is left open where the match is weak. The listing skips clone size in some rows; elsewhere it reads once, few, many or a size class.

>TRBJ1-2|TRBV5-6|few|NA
TGTGCCAGCAGCTTGGACATGAACCGAGGGGGCTACACCTTC
CASSLDMNRGGYTF
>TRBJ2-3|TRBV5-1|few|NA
TGCGCCAGCAGCTTGGGGGGAGACGATACGCAGTATTTT
CASSLGGDDTQYF
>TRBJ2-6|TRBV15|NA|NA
TGTGCCACCAGCAAACCGGGCCTACCCTCTGGGGCCAACGTCCTGACTTTC
CATSKPGLPSGANVLTF
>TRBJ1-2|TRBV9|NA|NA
TGTGCCAGCAGCCCGAGCGGGGAAAACTATGGCTACACCTTC
CASSPSGENYGYTF
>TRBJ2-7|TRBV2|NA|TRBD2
TGTGCCAGCACTAGGACTAGCGGGAGTCGGCAGTACTTC
CASTRTSGSRQYF
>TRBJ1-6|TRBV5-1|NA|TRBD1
TGCGCCAGCAGCCCACAGGGGAGCTCCTATAATTCACCCCTCCACTTT
CASSPQGSSYNSPLHF
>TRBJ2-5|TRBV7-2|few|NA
TGTGCCAGCAGCTTAGCGCAACTTCAAGAGACCCAGTACTTC
CASSLAQLQETQYF
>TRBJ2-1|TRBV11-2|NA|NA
TGTGCCAGCAGCCCCGGCCATGCCGGGGATGAGCAGTTCTTC
CASSPGHAGDEQFF
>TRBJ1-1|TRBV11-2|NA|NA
TGTGCCAGCAGCTTAGTGGGGGTTACGGGTCGTGGGAACACTGAAGCTTTCTTT
CASSLVGVTGRGNTEAFF
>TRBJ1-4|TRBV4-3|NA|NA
TGCGCCAGCAGCCAAGATTTGAGAGAGTGGCTGTTTTTT
CASSQDLREWLFF
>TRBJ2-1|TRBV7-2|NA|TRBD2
TGTGCCAGCAGCAACGGCGGGGGGGGATACAATGAGCAGTTCTTC
CASSNGGGGYNEQFF
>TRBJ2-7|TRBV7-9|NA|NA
TGTGCCAGCAGCCTAGGGTCACAGGGTAGCGAGCAGTACTTC
CASSLGSQGSEQYF
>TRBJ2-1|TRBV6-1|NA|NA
TGTGCCAGCACCGACCCCAGAAAGGGGCTCGATGAGCAGTTCTTC
CASTDPRKGLDEQFF
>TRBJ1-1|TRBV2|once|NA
TGTGCCAGCACTCCCGACAGAAACACTGAAGCTTTCTTT
CASTPDRNTEAFF
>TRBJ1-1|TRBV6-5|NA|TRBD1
TGTGCCAGCACCCGCTTGCCCGGGACAGGATCTGAAGCTTTCTTT
CASTRLPGTGSEAFF
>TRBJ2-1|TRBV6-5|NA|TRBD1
TGTGCCAGCAGCCGCGGACAGGGGGGGAACGGTGAGCAGTTCTTC
CASSRGQGGNGEQFF
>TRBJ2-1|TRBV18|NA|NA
TGTGCCAGCTCACCACTGGAGACTTTCAATGAGCAGTTCTTC
CASSPLETFNEQFF
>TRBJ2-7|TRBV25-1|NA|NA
TGTGCCAGCAGTGACCAAGCCCAAACCTACGAGCAGTACTTC
CASSDQAQTYEQYF
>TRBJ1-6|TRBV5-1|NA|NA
TGCGCCAGCAGCTTGGGAGAGGGGCTGGGTAATTCACCCCTCCACTTT
CASSLGEGLGNSPLHF
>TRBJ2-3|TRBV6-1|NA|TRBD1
TGTGCCAGCAGCCGACAGGGGTCAGATACGCAGTATTTT
CASSRQGSDTQYF
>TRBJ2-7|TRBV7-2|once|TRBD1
TGTGCCAGCAGTCGCGACAGGGGGGTGTCCTACGAGCAGTACTTC
CASSRDRGVSYEQYF
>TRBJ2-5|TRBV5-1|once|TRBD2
TGCGCCAGCAGCTTGGGGACTAGCGGGAAGACAACCCAAGAGACCCAGTACTTC
CASSLGTSGKTTQETQYF
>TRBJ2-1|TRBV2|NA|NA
TGTGCCAGCATGTCGGGGGGCTACGGGAGCCTCGAGTTCTTC
CASMSGGYGSLEFF
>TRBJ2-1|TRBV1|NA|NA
TGCACCAGCAGCCAAGATAGGGGTAGAGTTCGTGTTTCTAGCGGCGTAAGGAATGAGCAGTTCTTC
CTSSQDRGRVRVSSGVRNEQFF
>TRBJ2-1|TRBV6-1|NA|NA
TGTGCCAGCAAATCCAGCGCTGCCGGGGGTGGTGAGCAGTTCTTC
CASKSSAAGGGEQFF
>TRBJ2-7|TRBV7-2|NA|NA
TGTGCCAGCAGTGTCACGAAACCAGGATACGAGCAGTACTTC
CASSVTKPGYEQYF
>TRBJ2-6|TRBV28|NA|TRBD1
TGTGCCAGCAGTAACAGGGGTGTCAGGGCCAACGTCCTGACTTTC
CASSNRGVRANVLTF
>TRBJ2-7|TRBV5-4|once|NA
TGTGCCAGCAGGCTAGGTACCTACGAGCAGTACTTC
CASRLGTYEQYF
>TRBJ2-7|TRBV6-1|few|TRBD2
TGTGCCAGCAGTGATACCTCGACTCGAGCGGGGTACGAGCAGTACTTC
CASSDTSTRAGYEQYF
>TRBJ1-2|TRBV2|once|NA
TGTGCCAGCAGCTTTAGGGCCCTGGGGGGCTACACCTTC
CASSFRALGGYTF
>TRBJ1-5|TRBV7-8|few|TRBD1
TGTGCCAGCGGCAGGGGGCGCAATCAGCCCCAGCATTTT
CASGRGRNQPQHF
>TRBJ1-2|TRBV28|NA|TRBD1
TGTGCCAGCAGATTAACAGGGGTCGGGCGGGGGTATGGCTACACCTTC
CASRLTGVGRGYGYTF
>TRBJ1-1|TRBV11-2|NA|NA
TGTGCCAGCAGCTTATATCGCGGGAACACTGAAGCTTTCTTT
CASSLYRGNTEAFF
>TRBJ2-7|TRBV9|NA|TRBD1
TGTGCCAGCAGCGTGACACAGGGGGCGCGGGAGCAGTACTTC
CASSVTQGAREQYF
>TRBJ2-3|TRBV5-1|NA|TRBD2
TGCGCCAGCAGCTTGGTGTCTAGCGGGAGTCGGGCAGATACGCAGTATTTT
CASSLVSSGSRADTQYF
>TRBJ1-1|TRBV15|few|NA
TGTGCCACCAGCAGCGCCAAGGATGGATATACTGAAGCTTTCTTT
CATSSAKDGYTEAFF
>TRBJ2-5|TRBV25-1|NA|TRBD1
TGTGCCAGCAGCCAAGGGCAGGGGGTGGATGGAGAGACCCAGTACTTC
CASSQGQGVDGETQYF
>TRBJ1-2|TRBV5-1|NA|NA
TGCGCCAGCAGCTTGGAAGCAGGGAAGTATGGGGGCTACACCTTC
CASSLEAGKYGGYTF
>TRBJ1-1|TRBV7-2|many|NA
TGTGCCAGCAGCTCCGAAGCCGGGTTCACTGAAGCTTTCTTT
CASSSEAGFTEAFF
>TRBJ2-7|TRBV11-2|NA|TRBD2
TGTGCCAGCAGCTTCCTAGCGGGATTGGGTCCCTACGAGCAGTACTTC
CASSFLAGLGPYEQYF
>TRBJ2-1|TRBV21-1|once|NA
TGTGCCAGCAGCTTCTCCGGGACTAGCGGGAGGTATACCTACAATGAGCAGTTCTTC
CASSFSGTSGRYTYNEQFF
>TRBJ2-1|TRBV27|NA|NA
TGTGCCAGCAGTTTTTATGAGCAGTTCTTC
CASSFYEQFF
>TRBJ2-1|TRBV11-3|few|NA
TGTGCCAGCAGCTTTCAGAGTAATGAGCAGTTCTTC
CASSFQSNEQFF
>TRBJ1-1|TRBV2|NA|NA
TGTGCCAGCAGGGAGATGGGTCCGAACACTGAAGCTTTCTTT
CASREMGPNTEAFF
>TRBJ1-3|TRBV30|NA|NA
TGTGCCTGGAGTGTCTGGGGGGGAAACACCATATATTTT
CAWSVWGGNTIYF
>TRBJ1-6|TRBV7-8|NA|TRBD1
TGTGCCAGCAGGCCAAAGACAGGGGAGCGTTCACCCCTCCACTTT
CASRPKTGERSPLHF
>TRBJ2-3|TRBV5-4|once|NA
TGTGCCAGCAGCTTGTCCCCGACGACTAGCACAGATACGCAGTATTTT
CASSLSPTTSTDTQYF
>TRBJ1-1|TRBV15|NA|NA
TGTGCCACCAGCACAGGGACCACTGAAGCTTTCTTT
CATSTGTTEAFF
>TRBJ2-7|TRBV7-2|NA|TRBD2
TGTGCCAGCAGCTCCATCTCTAGCGGATACGAGCAGTACTTC
CASSSISSGYEQYF